These 13 T cell receptor beta chains originate from one sample sequenced in a study of shared clonotypes between healthy human individuals (dated by TCRdb to 2018 to 2020). Libraries were built with the immunoSEQ multiplex PCR assay. TCRdb re-hosts the immuneACCESS table, in-frame sequences only. Its copies lack some clones; in the studies checked, an unresolved V gene accounts for under half of them, and the cause for the rest is not known. The sample contains 550,000 to 750,000 clones, nearly 97% of them found a single time. Of the sample, around 0.11% falls within the top ten clones. CD8 naive samples were CD45RO-negative cells positively selected for CCR7, giving a CD45RA+CCR7+ population that excluded TemRA cells. Sequenced material: naive CD8+ T cells sorted from blood. In light of the paper, this sample's cell subset or site label describes: CD45RA+CCR7+. These receptor sequences come from a woman in her 30s in good health.

This clone showed up just once. The chain is built from TRBV29-1 and TRBJ1-2, with D unresolved. The V and J ends lost 2 bases and 2 bases respectively, with 15 bases between them. Looked up from germline, CDR1 is SQVTM and CDR2 is ANQGSEA. The CDR3 consists of 15 residues. CDR3 sequence: CSVELSSDRNYGYTF. CDR3 sequence (DNA): TGCAGCGTTGAACTCTCGTCCGACCGGAACTATGGCTACACCTTC.

The chain employs TRBV29-1 and TRBJ2-3; D is ambiguous. V was trimmed by 1 base and J by 4 bases, leaving 15 bases between them. Germline-derived CDR1 and CDR2 are SQVTM and ANQGSEA. There are 15 residues in the CDR3. The CDR3 nucleotides are TGCAGCGTTGAAGGTAGTGTGAGTCGCGCAGATACGCAGTATTTT. This encodes CSVEGSVSRADTQYF.

Note on this clone: Other DNA variants within this sample encode the same CDR3. The V call is TRBV5-4, the J call TRBJ2-1; D is unresolved. The V end was cut by 2 bases, the J end by 9 bases, with 9 bases between. The CDR3 covers 12 residues. Germline CDR1 reads SGHNT; CDR2 reads YYREEE (reference sequence). Written as DNA, the CDR3 is TGTGCCAGCAGCTTAGGGTGGGGTGAGCAGTTCTTC. This gives the protein CASSLGWGEQFF.

This clone has a single count. This CDR3 reads CAILPPRAGGSYEQYF. CDR3 nucleotide sequence: TGCGCCATCCTTCCCCCCCGGGCGGGAGGTAGCTACGAGCAGTACTTC. J is TRBJ2-7 and V is TRBV5-1, with TRBD2 identical over 8 bases. Looked up from germline, CDR1 is SGHRS and CDR2 is YFSETQ. Trimming cost V 9 bases and J 3 bases; bases outside gene matches: 17. This CDR3 has 16 amino acids.

The chain recombines TRBV2 with TRBJ2-2; 7 nucleotides agree with TRBD2. The J segment lost 3 bases and the V segment lost 5 bases, leaving 6 bases of the junction unmatched. From germline, CDR1 is SNHLY and CDR2 FYNNEI. The length of the CDR3 is 15 residues. CDR3 nucleotides: TGTGCCAGCAGTCACAGCGGGGTGTACACCGGGGAGCTGTTTTTT. Translating gives CASSHSGVYTGELFF.

The rearrangement uses TRBV30 and TRBJ1-1, with TRBD1 matching over 11 bases. This CDR3 region has 13 residues. V was clipped by 1 base and J by 11 bases; unmatched bases: 6. Germline CDR1 reads GTSNPN; CDR2 reads SVGIG (reference sequence). CDR3 DNA: TGTGCCTGGAGTGGGACAGGGGGCTCAGGGGCTTTCTTT. Its protein is CAWSGTGGSGAFF.

V and J are TRBV9 and TRBJ2-5, with TRBD1 identical over 9 bases. The ends lost 7 bases at V and 5 bases at J; junction bases unmatched: 6. This CDR3 has 13 residues. The germline gives CDR1 SGDLS, CDR2 YYNGEE. Here the CDR3 DNA reads TGTGCCAGCGGGGACAGGGAGATGGAGACCCAGTACTTC. This translates into CASGDREMETQYF. Filled out from reference TRBV9 and TRBJ2-5, the complete variable domain reads DSGVTQTPKHLITATGQRVTLRCSPRSGDLSVYWYQQSLDQGLQFLIQYYNGEERAKGNILERFSAQQFPDLHSELNLSSLELGDSALYFCASGDREMETQYFGPGTRLLVL.

J is TRBJ2-7 and V is TRBV29-1; D tentatively reads TRBD1 or TRBD2 (6 bases each). This CDR3 region has 12 residues. Germline V lookup: CDR1 SQVTM, CDR2 ANQGSEA. V shed 4 bases and J shed 6 bases, with 13 bases lying between them. The CDR3 sequence is CSVVGRGGEQYF. The CDR3 DNA is TGCAGCGTTGTCGGCAGGGGAGGCGAGCAGTACTTC.

The genes are TRBV4-1 and TRBJ1-6; D possibly corresponds to TRBD1 (6 bases). Germline V gives CDR1 MGHRA, CDR2 YSYEKL. Trimming took off 0 bases at V and 7 bases at J, with 10 bases between the two ends. The CDR3 contains 15 residues. The CDR3 DNA follows: TGCGCCAGCAGCCAAGATGGGGGCGGGAATTCACCCCTCCACTTT. Residues: CASSQDGGGNSPLHF.

The chain is built from TRBV4-2 and TRBJ2-7, with 13 bases that match TRBD2. This CDR3 contains 15 residues. V dropped 0 bases and J dropped 4; count of bases not matched to a gene: 0. Looked up from germline, CDR1 is LGHNA and CDR2 is YNFKEQ. As DNA, the CDR3 is TGTGCCAGCAGCCAAGAGGGACTAGCGGGGTACGAGCAGTACTTC. This gives the protein CASSQEGLAGYEQYF.

The chain couples TRBV5-1 to TRBJ1-2; 11 bases match TRBD1. This CDR3 is 14 amino acids long. The junction had 8 bases not matched to a gene; V was cut back by 4 bases and J by 9 bases. Per germline, CDR1 SGHRS and CDR2 YFSETQ. CDR3 amino acids: CASSIKDRGRCYTF. The CDR3 DNA follows: TGCGCCAGCAGCATAAAGGACAGGGGGCGCTGCTACACCTTC.

The J gene is TRBJ2-7, the V gene TRBV11-2; 8 nucleotides match TRBD2. The germline V gene has CDR1 SGHAT and CDR2 FQNNGV. V lost 1 base to trimming and J lost 1 base; unmatched junction nucleotides: 3. The CDR3 runs 15 residues. CDR3 DNA: TGTGCCAGCAGCTTAGCGTCTAGCGGGTCCTACGAGCAGTACTTC. Translated: CASSLASSGSYEQYF. The complete variable domain, with remaining parts taken from reference TRBV11-2 and TRBJ2-7, reads EAGVAQSPRYKIIEKRQSVAFWCNPISGHATLYWYQQILGQGPKLLIQFQNNGVVDDSQLPKDRFSAERLKGVDSTLKIQPAKLEDSAVYLCASSLASSGSYEQYFGPGTRLTVT.

As DNA, the CDR3 is TGTGCCAGCAGCTTTGCGGGGGATCTGACAGATACGCAGTATTTT. Translated: CASSFAGDLTDTQYF. This rearrangement joins TRBV7-9 to TRBJ2-3; 7 nucleotides match TRBD2. Germline V gene data show CDR1 as SEHNR and CDR2 as FQNEAQ (reference sequence). The CDR3 is 15 amino acids. J lost 3 bases, V lost 3 bases, and 6 bases had no gene match.